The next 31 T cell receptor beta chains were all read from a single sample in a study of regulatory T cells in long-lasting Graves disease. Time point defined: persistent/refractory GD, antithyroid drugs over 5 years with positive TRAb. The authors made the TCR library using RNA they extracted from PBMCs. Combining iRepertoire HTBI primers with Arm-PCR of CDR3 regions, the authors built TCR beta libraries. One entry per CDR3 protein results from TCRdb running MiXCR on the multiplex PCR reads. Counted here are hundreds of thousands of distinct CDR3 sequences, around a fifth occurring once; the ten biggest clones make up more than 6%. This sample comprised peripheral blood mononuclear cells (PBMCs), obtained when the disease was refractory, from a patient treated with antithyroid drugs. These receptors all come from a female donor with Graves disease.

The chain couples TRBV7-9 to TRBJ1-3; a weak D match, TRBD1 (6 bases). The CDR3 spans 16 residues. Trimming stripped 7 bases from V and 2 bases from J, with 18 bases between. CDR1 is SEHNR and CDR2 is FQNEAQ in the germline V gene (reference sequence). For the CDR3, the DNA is TGTGCCAGCAACGAAATAGCGGGGGCCCCTGGAAACACCATATATTTT. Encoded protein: CASNEIAGAPGNTIYF. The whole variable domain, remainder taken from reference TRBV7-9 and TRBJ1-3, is DTGVSQNPRHKITKRGQNVTFRCDPISEHNRLYWYRQTLGQGPEFLTYFQNEAQLEKSRLLSDRFSAERPKGSFSTLEIQRTEQGDSAMYLCASNEIAGAPGNTIYFGEGSWLTVV.

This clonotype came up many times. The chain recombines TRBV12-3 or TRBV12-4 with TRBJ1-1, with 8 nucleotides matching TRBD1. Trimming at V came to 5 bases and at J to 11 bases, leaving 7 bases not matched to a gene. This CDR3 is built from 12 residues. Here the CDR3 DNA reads TGTGCCAGCAGTCCGGGACAGGATCCGGCTTTCTTT. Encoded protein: CASSPGQDPAFF.

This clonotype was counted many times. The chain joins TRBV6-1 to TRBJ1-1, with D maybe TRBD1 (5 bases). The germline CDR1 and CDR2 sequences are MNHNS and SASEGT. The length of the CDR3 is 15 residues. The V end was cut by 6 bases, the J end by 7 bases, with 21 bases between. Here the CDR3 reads CASSPGPRDVSEAFF. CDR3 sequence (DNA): TGTGCCAGCAGCCCTGGGCCTCGGGACGTCAGTGAAGCTTTCTTT.

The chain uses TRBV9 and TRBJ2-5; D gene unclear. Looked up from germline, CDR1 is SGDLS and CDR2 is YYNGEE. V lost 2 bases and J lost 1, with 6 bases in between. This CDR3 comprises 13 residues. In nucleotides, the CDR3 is TGTGCCAGCAGCGTCCCCGGCCAAGAGACCCAGTACTTC. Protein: CASSVPGQETQYF. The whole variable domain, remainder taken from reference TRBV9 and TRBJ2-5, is DSGVTQTPKHLITATGQRVTLRCSPRSGDLSVYWYQQSLDQGLQFLIQYYNGEERAKGNILERFSAQQFPDLHSELNLSSLELGDSALYFCASSVPGQETQYFGPGTRLLVL.

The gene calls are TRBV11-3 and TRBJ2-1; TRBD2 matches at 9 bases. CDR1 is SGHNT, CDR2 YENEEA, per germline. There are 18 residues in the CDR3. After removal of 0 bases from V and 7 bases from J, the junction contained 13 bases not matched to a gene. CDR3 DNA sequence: TGTGCCAGCAGCTTAGATCCCGCGGGAGGGCCCCCTCGGAATGAGCAGTTCTTC. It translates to CASSLDPAGGPPRNEQFF.

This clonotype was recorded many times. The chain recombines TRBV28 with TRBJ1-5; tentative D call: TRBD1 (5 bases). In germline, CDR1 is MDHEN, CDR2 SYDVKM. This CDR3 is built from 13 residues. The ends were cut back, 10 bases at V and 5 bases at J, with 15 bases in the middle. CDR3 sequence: CATETESDQPQHF. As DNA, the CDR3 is TGTGCCACCGAGACAGAGTCCGATCAGCCCCAGCATTTT.

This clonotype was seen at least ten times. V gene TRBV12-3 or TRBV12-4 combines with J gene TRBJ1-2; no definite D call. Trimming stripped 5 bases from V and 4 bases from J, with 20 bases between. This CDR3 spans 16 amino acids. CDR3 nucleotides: TGTGCCAGCAGTGATTCCGTGGCCCCACGATTCTATGGCTACACCTTC. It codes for CASSDSVAPRFYGYTF.

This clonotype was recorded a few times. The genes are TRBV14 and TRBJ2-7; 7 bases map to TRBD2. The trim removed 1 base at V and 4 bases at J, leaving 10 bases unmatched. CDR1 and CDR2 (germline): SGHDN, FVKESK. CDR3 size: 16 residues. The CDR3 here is CASSQAGGSMSYEQYF. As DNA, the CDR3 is TGTGCCAGCAGCCAAGCGGGGGGTTCGATGAGTTACGAGCAGTACTTC.

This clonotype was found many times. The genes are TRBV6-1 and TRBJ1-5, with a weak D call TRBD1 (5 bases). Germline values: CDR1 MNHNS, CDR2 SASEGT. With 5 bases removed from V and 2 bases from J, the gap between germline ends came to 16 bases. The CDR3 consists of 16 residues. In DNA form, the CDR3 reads TGTGCCAGCAGTCTCGACAGAGTATGGGGCAATCAGCCCCAGCATTTT. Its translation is CASSLDRVWGNQPQHF.

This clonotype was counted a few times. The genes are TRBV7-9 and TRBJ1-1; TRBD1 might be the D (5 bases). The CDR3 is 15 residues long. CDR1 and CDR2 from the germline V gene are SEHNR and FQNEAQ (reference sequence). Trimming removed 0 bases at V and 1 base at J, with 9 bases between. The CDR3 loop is CASSLAGTKNTEAFF. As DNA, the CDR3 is TGTGCCAGCAGCTTAGCCGGGACCAAGAACACTGAAGCTTTCTTT.

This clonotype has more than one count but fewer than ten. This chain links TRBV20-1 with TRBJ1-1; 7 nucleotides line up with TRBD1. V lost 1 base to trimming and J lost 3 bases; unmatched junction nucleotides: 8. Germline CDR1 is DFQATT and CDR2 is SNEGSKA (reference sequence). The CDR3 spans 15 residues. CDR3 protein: CSARAPTGVHTEAFF. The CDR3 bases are TGCAGTGCTAGAGCCCCTACAGGGGTCCACACTGAAGCTTTCTTT.

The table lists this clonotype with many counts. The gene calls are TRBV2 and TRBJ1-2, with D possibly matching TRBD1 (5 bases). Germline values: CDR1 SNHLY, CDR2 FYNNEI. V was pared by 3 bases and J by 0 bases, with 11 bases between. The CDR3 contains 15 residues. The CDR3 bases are TGTGCCAGCAGTGATCTCCAGGGCTCTAACTATGGCTACACCTTC. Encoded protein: CASSDLQGSNYGYTF.

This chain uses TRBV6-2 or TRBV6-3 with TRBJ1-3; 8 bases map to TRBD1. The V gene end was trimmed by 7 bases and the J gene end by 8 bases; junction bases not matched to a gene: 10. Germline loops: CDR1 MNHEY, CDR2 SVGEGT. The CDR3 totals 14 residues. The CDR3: CASTPDRGGDTIYF. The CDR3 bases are TGTGCCAGCACCCCCGACAGGGGAGGAGACACCATATATTTT.

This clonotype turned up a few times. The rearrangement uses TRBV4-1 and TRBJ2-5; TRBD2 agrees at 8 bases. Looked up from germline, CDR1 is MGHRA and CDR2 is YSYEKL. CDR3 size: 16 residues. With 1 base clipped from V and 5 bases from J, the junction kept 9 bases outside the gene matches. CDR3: CASSQGPAGETETQYF. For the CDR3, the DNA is TGCGCCAGCAGCCAAGGGCCAGCGGGGGAGACGGAGACCCAGTACTTC.

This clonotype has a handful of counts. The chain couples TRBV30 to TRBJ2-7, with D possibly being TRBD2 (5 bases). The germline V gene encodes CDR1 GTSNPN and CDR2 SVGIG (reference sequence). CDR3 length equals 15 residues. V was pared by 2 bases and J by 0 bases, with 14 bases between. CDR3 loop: CAWSKKTGSSYEQYF. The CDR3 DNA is TGTGCCTGGAGTAAAAAGACGGGGAGCTCCTACGAGCAGTACTTC.

CDR3 sequence (DNA): TGTGCCAGCAGTACCTACTCTAGCGGGGGGGCGGACGAGCAGTACTTC. Protein sequence: CASSTYSSGGADEQYF. This sequence joins TRBV28 and TRBJ2-7, with 12 bases fitting TRBD2. Trimming at V came to 5 bases and at J to 5 bases, leaving 10 bases not matched to a gene. The CDR3 spans 16 residues. Germline V gives CDR1 MDHEN, CDR2 SYDVKM.

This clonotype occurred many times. CDR3 nucleotide sequence: TGTGCCAGCAGGGTAACGAGGTGGACAGACTATGGCTACACCTTC. It specifies CASRVTRWTDYGYTF. J is TRBJ1-2 and V is TRBV7-2; D perhaps matches TRBD1 (6 bases). Germline assignment: CDR1 SGHTA and CDR2 FQGNSA. This CDR3 is 15 amino acids long. V lost 6 bases, J lost 3 bases, and 17 bases lay in between. The full variable domain, in which reference TRBV7-2 and TRBJ1-2 provide the parts outside the CDR3, is GAGVSQSPSNKVTEKGKDVELRCDPISGHTALYWYRQSLGQGLEFLIYFQGNSAPDKSGLPSDRFSAERTGGSVSTLTIQRTQQEDSAVYLCASRVTRWTDYGYTFGSGTRLTVV.

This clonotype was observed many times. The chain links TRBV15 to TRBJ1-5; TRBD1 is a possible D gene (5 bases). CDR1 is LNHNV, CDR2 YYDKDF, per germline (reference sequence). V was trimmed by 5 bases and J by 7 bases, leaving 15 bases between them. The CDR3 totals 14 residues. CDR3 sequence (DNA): TGTGCCACCAGCCCCCGGGGGGTAAGGCAGCCCCAGCATTTT. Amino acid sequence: CATSPRGVRQPQHF. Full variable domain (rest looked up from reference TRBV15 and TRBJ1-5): DAMVIQNPRYQVTQFGKPVTLSCSQTLNHNVMYWYQQKSSQAPKLLFHYYDKDFNNEADTPDNFQSRRPNTSFCFLDIRSPGLGDTAMYLCATSPRGVRQPQHFGDGTRLSIL.

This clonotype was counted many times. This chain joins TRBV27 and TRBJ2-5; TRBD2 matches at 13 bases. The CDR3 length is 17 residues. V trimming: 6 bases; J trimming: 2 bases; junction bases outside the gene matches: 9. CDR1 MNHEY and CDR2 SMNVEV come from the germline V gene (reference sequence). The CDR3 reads CASSPGLAGFGQETQYF. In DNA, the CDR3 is TGTGCCAGCAGCCCGGGACTAGCGGGGTTTGGGCAAGAGACCCAGTACTTC.

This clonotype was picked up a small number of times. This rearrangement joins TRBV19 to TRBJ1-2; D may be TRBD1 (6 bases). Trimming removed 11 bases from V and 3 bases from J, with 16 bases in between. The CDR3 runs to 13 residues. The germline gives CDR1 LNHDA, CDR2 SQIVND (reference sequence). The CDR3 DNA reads TGTGCCGCTTACAGGGAGCAATACTATGGCTACACCTTC. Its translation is CAAYREQYYGYTF.

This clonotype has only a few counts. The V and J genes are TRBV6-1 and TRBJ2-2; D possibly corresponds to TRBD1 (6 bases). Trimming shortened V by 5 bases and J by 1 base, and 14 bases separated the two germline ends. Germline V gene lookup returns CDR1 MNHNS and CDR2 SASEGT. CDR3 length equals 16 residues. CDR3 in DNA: TGTGCCAGCAGTCTCGAGGGGACACGGAACACCGGGGAGCTGTTTTTT. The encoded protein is CASSLEGTRNTGELFF.

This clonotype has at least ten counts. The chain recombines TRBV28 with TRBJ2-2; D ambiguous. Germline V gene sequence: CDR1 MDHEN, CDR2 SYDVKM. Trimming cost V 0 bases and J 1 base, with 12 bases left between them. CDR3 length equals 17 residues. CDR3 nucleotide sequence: TGTGCCAGCAGTTTATGGAGTTTGGCTGAGAACACCGGGGAGCTGTTTTTT. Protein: CASSLWSLAENTGELFF.

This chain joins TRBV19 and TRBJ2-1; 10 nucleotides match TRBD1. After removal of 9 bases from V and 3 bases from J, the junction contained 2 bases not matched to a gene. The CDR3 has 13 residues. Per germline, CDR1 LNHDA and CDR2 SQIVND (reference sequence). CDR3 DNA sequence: TGTGCCAGCCGGGACAGGGGCTACAATGAGCAGTTCTTC. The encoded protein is CASRDRGYNEQFF.

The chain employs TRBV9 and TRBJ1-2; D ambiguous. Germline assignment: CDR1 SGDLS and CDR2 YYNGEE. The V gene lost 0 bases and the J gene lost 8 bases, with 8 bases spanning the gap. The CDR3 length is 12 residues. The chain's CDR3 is CASSVAKGGYTF. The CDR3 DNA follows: TGTGCCAGCAGCGTAGCTAAAGGAGGCTACACCTTC. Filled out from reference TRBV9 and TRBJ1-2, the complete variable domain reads DSGVTQTPKHLITATGQRVTLRCSPRSGDLSVYWYQQSLDQGLQFLIQYYNGEERAKGNILERFSAQQFPDLHSELNLSSLELGDSALYFCASSVAKGGYTFGSGTRLTVV.

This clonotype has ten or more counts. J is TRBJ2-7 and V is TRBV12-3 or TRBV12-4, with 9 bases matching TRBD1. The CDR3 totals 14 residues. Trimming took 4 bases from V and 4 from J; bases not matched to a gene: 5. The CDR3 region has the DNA TGTGCCAGCAGTTCACACGACAGGGGGTACGAGCAGTACTTC. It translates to CASSSHDRGYEQYF.

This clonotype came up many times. This CDR3 is CASTDGYGYTF. The CDR3 nucleotides are TGTGCCAGCACCGACGGCTATGGCTACACCTTC. This chain uses TRBV25-1 with TRBJ1-2; D gene ambiguous. Germline CDR1 and CDR2: MGHDK and SYGVNS. The length of the CDR3 is 11 residues. V was trimmed by 7 bases and J by 4 bases, leaving 7 bases between them.

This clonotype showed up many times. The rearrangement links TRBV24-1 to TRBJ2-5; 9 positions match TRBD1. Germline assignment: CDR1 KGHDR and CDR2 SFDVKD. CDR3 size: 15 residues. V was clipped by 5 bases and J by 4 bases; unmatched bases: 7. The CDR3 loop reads CATSGWDREGETQYF. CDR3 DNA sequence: TGTGCCACCAGTGGCTGGGACAGGGAGGGAGAGACCCAGTACTTC.

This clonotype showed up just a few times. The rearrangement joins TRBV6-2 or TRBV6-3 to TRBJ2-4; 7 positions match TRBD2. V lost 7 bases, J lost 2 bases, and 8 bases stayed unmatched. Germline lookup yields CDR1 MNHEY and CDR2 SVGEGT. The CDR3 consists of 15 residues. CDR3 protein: CASTGSGGTKNIQYF. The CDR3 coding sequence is TGTGCCAGCACCGGCTCGGGGGGAACCAAAAACATTCAGTACTTC.

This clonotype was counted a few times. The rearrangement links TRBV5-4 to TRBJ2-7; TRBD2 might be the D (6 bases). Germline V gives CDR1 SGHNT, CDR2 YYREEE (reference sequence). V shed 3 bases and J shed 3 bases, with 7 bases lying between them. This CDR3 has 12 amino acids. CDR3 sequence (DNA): TGTGCCAGCAGCTCGGGGGACTACGAGCAGTACTTC. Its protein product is CASSSGDYEQYF.

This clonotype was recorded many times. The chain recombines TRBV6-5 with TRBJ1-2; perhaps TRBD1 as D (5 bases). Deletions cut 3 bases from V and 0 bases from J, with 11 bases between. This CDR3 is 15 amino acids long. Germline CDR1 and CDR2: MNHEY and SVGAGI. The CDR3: CASSYGAGSNYGYTF. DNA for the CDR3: TGTGCCAGCAGTTATGGGGCAGGCTCTAACTATGGCTACACCTTC.

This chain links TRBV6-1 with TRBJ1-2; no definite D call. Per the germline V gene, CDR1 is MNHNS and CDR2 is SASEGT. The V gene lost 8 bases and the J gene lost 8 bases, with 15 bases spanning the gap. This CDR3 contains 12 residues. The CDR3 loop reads CASRVAVRGYTF. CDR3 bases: TGTGCCAGCCGGGTCGCCGTGAGAGGCTACACCTTC.